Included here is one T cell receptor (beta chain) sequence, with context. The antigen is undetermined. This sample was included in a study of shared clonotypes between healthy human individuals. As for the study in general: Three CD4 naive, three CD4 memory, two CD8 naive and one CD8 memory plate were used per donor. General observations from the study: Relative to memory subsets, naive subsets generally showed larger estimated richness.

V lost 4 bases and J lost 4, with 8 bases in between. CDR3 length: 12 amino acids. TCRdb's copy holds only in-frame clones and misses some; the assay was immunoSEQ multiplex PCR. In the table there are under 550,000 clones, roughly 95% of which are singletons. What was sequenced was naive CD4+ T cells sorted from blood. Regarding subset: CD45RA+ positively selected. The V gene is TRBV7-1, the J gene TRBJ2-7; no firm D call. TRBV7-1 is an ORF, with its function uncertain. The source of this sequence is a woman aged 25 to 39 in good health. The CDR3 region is CASSYFSYEQYF. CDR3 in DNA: TGTGCCAGCAGCTACTTTTCATACGAGCAGTACTTC.